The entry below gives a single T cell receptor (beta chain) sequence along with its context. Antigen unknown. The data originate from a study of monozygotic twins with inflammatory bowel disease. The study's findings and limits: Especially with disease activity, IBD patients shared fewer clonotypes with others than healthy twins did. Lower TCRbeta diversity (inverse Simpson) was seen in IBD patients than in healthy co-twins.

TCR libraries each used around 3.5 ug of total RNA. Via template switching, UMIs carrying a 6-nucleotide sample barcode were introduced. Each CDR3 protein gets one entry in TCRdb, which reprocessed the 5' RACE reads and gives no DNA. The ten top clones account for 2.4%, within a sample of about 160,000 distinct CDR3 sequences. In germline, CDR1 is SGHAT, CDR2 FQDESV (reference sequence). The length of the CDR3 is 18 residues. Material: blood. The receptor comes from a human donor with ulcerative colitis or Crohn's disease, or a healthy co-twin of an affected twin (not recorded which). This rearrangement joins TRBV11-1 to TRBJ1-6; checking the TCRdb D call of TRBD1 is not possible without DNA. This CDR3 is CASSPGTGGSSYNSPLHF.